Sequencing of this TCR beta chain was carried out in a study of T-cell reconstitution after alpha-beta-depleted transplantation in children. Unique molecular identifiers were incorporated when the TCRbeta library was constructed. One entry per CDR3 protein, called by TCRdb with MiXCR from the PCR reads. The sample has around 360,000 distinct CDR3 sequences, 9% to 12% seen once. Trimming took 0 bases from V and 0 from J, leaving 3 bases between them. Germline loops: CDR1 LGHNA, CDR2 YSLEER. This CDR3 has 13 amino acids. Source: PBMCs from the stem cell graft donor, taken from the stem cell graft. This sequence originates from a human donor who donated a stem cell graft to a child with acute lymphoblastic leukemia. The chain recombines TRBV4-3 with TRBJ2-7; D not resolved. CDR3 sequence (DNA): TGCGCCAGCAGCCAAGAGGGCTCCTACGAGCAGTACTTC. The encoded protein is CASSQEGSYEQYF.